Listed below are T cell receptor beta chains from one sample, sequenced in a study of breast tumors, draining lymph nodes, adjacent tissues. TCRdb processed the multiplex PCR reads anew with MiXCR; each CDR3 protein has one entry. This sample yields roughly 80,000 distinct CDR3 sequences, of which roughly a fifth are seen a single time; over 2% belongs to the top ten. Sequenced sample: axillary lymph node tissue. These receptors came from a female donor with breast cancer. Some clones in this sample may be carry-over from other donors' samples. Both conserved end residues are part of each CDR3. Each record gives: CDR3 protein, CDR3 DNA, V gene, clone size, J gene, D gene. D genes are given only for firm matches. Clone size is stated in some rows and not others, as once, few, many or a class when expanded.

CDR3: CASSLQGTGNTIYF
DNA: TGTGCCAGCAGCTTGCAGGGGACTGGAAACACCATATATTTT
V: TRBV7-9
size: many
J: TRBJ1-3
D: .

CDR3: CAGRPGGKETQYF
DNA: TGTGCCGGTAGACCAGGGGGGAAAGAGACCCAGTACTTC
V: TRBV6-1
size: .
J: TRBJ2-5
D: .

CDR3: CASSHVNENEQFF
DNA: TGCGCCAGCAGCCATGTTAACGAGAATGAGCAGTTCTTC
V: TRBV4-1
size: many
J: TRBJ2-1
D: .

CDR3: CASSLGSAQDTIYF
DNA: TGCGCCAGCAGCTTGGGTTCCGCCCAAGACACCATATATTTT
V: TRBV5-1
size: many
J: TRBJ1-3
D: .

CDR3: CASSVGGGLNTGELFF
DNA: TGTGCCAGCAGCGTAGGCGGGGGCCTGAACACCGGGGAGCTGTTTTTT
V: TRBV9
size: many
J: TRBJ2-2
D: .

CDR3: CASRINSGRATDTQYF
DNA: TGTGCCAGCAGAATAAATAGCGGGAGGGCCACAGATACGCAGTATTTT
V: TRBV11-2
size: many
J: TRBJ2-3
D: TRBD2

CDR3: CATQGRSEKLFF
DNA: TGTGCCACGCAGGGGAGGAGTGAAAAACTGTTTTTT
V: TRBV10-3
size: .
J: TRBJ1-4
D: .

CDR3: CASSIMALGNEKLFF
DNA: TGTGCCAGTAGTATAATGGCACTAGGTAATGAAAAACTGTTTTTT
V: TRBV19
size: many
J: TRBJ1-4
D: .

CDR3: CASSKMQGKETQYF
DNA: TGTGCCAGCAGCAAAATGCAGGGGAAAGAGACCCAGTACTTC
V: TRBV7-2
size: many
J: TRBJ2-5
D: .

CDR3: CASSTQRDRTYYGYTF
DNA: TGTGCCAGTAGTACCCAGAGGGACAGGACTTACTATGGCTACACCTTC
V: TRBV19
size: many
J: TRBJ1-2
D: TRBD1

CDR3: CASSQDPRQRGWKPQHF
DNA: TGTGCCAGCAGCCAAGATCCCCGTCAGAGGGGGTGGAAGCCCCAGCATTTT
V: TRBV3-1
size: few
J: TRBJ1-5
D: .

CDR3: CASSLPLARQGIYGYTF
DNA: TGTGCCAGCAGCTTACCCCTCGCGAGACAGGGAATCTATGGCTACACCTTC
V: TRBV7-3
size: many
J: TRBJ1-2
D: TRBD1

CDR3: CASSPTSGSSYEQYF
DNA: TGTGCCAGCAGCCCTACTAGCGGGAGCTCCTACGAGCAGTACTTC
V: TRBV7-2
size: many
J: TRBJ2-7
D: TRBD2

CDR3: CATRDAGELFF
DNA: TGTGCCACTAGGGACGCCGGGGAGCTGTTTTTT
V: TRBV28
size: few
J: TRBJ2-2
D: .

CDR3: CASSSQGLASYEQYF
DNA: TGTGCCAGCAGTTCCCAGGGCTTGGCCTCCTACGAGCAGTACTTC
V: TRBV6-5
size: many
J: TRBJ2-7
D: .

CDR3: CASRAQGPQETQYF
DNA: TGTGCCAGTAGGGCCCAGGGCCCCCAAGAGACCCAGTACTTC
V: TRBV19
size: many
J: TRBJ2-5
D: .

CDR3: CASSSGRGGATNEKLFF
DNA: TGTGCCAGCAGTTCCGGGAGGGGAGGTGCAACTAATGAAAAACTGTTTTTT
V: TRBV12-3/TRBV12-4
size: many
J: TRBJ1-4
D: .

CDR3: CSASGRLRGETQYF
DNA: TGCAGTGCTAGCGGGAGGCTCCGTGGGGAGACCCAGTACTTC
V: TRBV20-1
size: many
J: TRBJ2-5
D: TRBD2

CDR3: CASSSTAYNSPLHF
DNA: TGTGCCAGCAGCTCGACAGCCTATAATTCACCCCTCCACTTT
V: TRBV7-2
size: many
J: TRBJ1-6
D: .

CDR3: CASSLPAGPQYF
DNA: TGTGCCAGCAGTTTGCCGGCCGGCCCCCAGTACTTC
V: TRBV28
size: few
J: TRBJ2-5
D: .

CDR3: CASSVSSGASYEQYF
DNA: TGTGCCAGCAGCGTGTCTAGCGGGGCCTCCTACGAGCAGTACTTC
V: TRBV11-2
size: many
J: TRBJ2-7
D: TRBD2

CDR3: CASSQVPPGRAVYGYTF
DNA: TGTGCCAGCTCACAAGTCCCGCCCGGCAGGGCCGTCTATGGCTACACCTTC
V: TRBV18
size: .
J: TRBJ1-2
D: .

CDR3: CASSPRYREQFF
DNA: TGTGCCAGCAGCCCAAGATACAGAGAGCAGTTCTTC
V: TRBV3-1
size: few
J: TRBJ2-1
D: .

CDR3: CASSQGGRSPLHF
DNA: TGTGCCAGCAGCCAAGGGGGTAGATCACCCCTCCACTTT
V: TRBV3-1
size: .
J: TRBJ1-6
D: .

CDR3: CASSRDRGDTQYF
DNA: TGTGCCAGCAGCCGAGACAGGGGAGATACGCAGTATTTT
V: TRBV7-6
size: many
J: TRBJ2-3
D: TRBD1

CDR3: CASSQGTSGSLAKNIQYF
DNA: TGTGCCAGCAGTCAAGGGACTAGCGGGAGCCTAGCCAAAAACATTCAGTACTTC
V: TRBV2
size: .
J: TRBJ2-4
D: TRBD2

CDR3: CASSLVSTEQFF
DNA: TGTGCCAGCAGCTTGGTATCGACAGAGCAGTTCTTC
V: TRBV5-6
size: many
J: TRBJ2-1
D: .

CDR3: CATSGGTSLYNEQFF
DNA: TGTGCCACCAGTGGGGGGACAAGCCTTTACAATGAGCAGTTCTTC
V: TRBV24-1
size: many
J: TRBJ2-1
D: .

CDR3: CASSLGAWETQYF
DNA: TGTGCCAGCAGCTTAGGAGCTTGGGAGACCCAGTACTTC
V: TRBV7-3
size: many
J: TRBJ2-5
D: .

CDR3: CSASGRRTSYEQYF
DNA: TGCAGTGCTAGCGGTCGACGGACGAGCTACGAGCAGTACTTC
V: TRBV20-1
size: many
J: TRBJ2-7
D: .

CDR3: CASSLEPYFTDTQYF
DNA: TGTGCCAGCAGTTTAGAGCCCTATTTCACAGATACGCAGTATTTT
V: TRBV12-3/TRBV12-4
size: many
J: TRBJ2-3
D: .

CDR3: CASSQLTSTGETQYF
DNA: TGTGCCAGCAGCCAATTAACTAGTACGGGAGAGACCCAGTACTTC
V: TRBV4-2
size: few
J: TRBJ2-5
D: .

CDR3: CSARGGLAGLYEQYF
DNA: TGCAGTGCTAGAGGGGGACTAGCGGGTCTCTACGAGCAGTACTTC
V: TRBV20-1
size: .
J: TRBJ2-7
D: TRBD2

CDR3: CASTGQQETQYF
DNA: TGTGCCAGTACGGGACAGCAAGAGACCCAGTACTTC
V: TRBV6-1
size: many
J: TRBJ2-5
D: TRBD1

CDR3: CASSSNTGELFF
DNA: TGTGCCAGCAGCTCAAACACCGGGGAGCTGTTTTTT
V: TRBV5-1
size: many
J: TRBJ2-2
D: .

CDR3: CATSDSTFVGGNQPQHF
DNA: TGTGCCACCAGTGATTCAACCTTCGTAGGGGGCAATCAGCCCCAGCATTTT
V: TRBV24-1
size: many
J: TRBJ1-5
D: .

CDR3: CASSEMGQGEGDTQYF
DNA: TGTGCCAGCAGTGAGATGGGACAGGGGGAGGGAGATACGCAGTATTTT
V: TRBV6-1
size: many
J: TRBJ2-3
D: TRBD1

CDR3: CASSLSRYEQYF
DNA: TGTGCCAGCAGTTTATCCCGATACGAGCAGTACTTC
V: TRBV28
size: many
J: TRBJ2-7
D: .

CDR3: CASSTPQGSNEKLFF
DNA: TGTGCCAGCAGTACGCCACAGGGATCTAATGAAAAACTGTTTTTT
V: TRBV3-2
size: .
J: TRBJ1-4
D: .

CDR3: CASSIRDSLHGYTF
DNA: TGTGCCAGTAGTATCCGGGATTCTCTCCATGGCTACACCTTC
V: TRBV19
size: many
J: TRBJ1-2
D: .

CDR3: CASSQDRAVEQYF
DNA: TGCGCCAGCAGCCAAGATAGGGCAGTCGAGCAGTACTTC
V: TRBV4-1
size: .
J: TRBJ2-7
D: .

CDR3: CASSYSASYEQYF
DNA: TGTGCCAGCAGTTACTCTGCCTCCTACGAGCAGTACTTC
V: TRBV6-2/TRBV6-3
size: many
J: TRBJ2-7
D: .

CDR3: CASSSGLHTGELFF
DNA: TGTGCCAGCAGTTCAGGACTGCACACCGGGGAGCTGTTTTTT
V: TRBV28
size: .
J: TRBJ2-2
D: .

CDR3: CASSLVAGQATNTGELFF
DNA: TGTGCCAGCAGCTTGGTTGCCGGACAGGCGACGAACACCGGGGAGCTGTTTTTT
V: TRBV5-5
size: many
J: TRBJ2-2
D: TRBD1

CDR3: CASSIRTANYGYTF
DNA: TGTGCCAGTAGTATACGGACAGCTAACTATGGCTACACCTTC
V: TRBV19
size: many
J: TRBJ1-2
D: .

CDR3: CASSVGLATGEQFF
DNA: TGTGCCAGCAGCGTAGGACTAGCGACGGGGGAGCAGTTCTTC
V: TRBV9
size: many
J: TRBJ2-1
D: TRBD2